Following are 11 T cell receptor beta chains from one sample sequenced in a study of blood T cell repertoires in COVID-19. Sequenced by immunoSEQ multiplex PCR; TCRdb stores in-frame clones only, minus some. Of around 450,000 clones listed, around 88% are singletons. The sequencing input was peripheral blood. The receptors originated from a woman between 25 and 40 years old with acute or convalescent COVID-19.

V is TRBV30 and J is TRBJ2-7; D is possibly TRBD2 (8 bases). Trimming left V 7 bases short and J 6 bases short, with 19 bases between. Germline-derived CDR1 and CDR2 are GTSNPN and SVGIG (reference sequence). This CDR3 is built from 13 residues. The CDR3 here is CASVGRGQVEQYF. CDR3 DNA sequence: TGTGCCTCGGTCGGGAGGGGGCAGGTCGAGCAGTACTTC.

The chain combines TRBV7-9 with TRBJ2-3; 13 bases map to TRBD2. V trimming: 7 bases; J trimming: 0 bases; junction bases outside the gene matches: 7. This CDR3 region has 17 residues. Germline V gives CDR1 SEHNR, CDR2 FQNEAQ (reference sequence). The CDR3 sequence is CASIKRTSGSSTDTQYF. The CDR3 DNA follows: TGTGCCAGCATCAAACGGACTAGCGGGAGTAGCACAGATACGCAGTATTTT.

The chain couples TRBV7-2 to TRBJ1-3; 7 nucleotides align to TRBD1. CDR1 is SGHTA, CDR2 FQGNSA, per germline. The trim removed 5 bases at V and 0 bases at J, leaving 10 bases unmatched. CDR3 size: 17 residues. The CDR3 here is CASSPKGQKHSGNTIYF. CDR3 in DNA: TGTGCCAGCAGCCCAAAGGGACAGAAGCACTCTGGAAACACCATATATTTT.

DNA of the CDR3: TGTGCCAGCAGCCAAGCGGACAGGGGTGAAGCTTTCTTT. This codes for CASSQADRGEAFF. The chain joins TRBV7-8 to TRBJ1-1; TRBD1 aligns across 9 bases. The CDR3 has 13 amino acids. Germline assignment: CDR1 SGHVS and CDR2 FQNEAQ. V trimming: 5 bases; J trimming: 7 bases; junction bases outside the gene matches: 5.

This clone came up once. The CDR3 spells CASSRAGGAETQYF. CDR3 nucleotide sequence: TGTGCCAGCAGCCGTGCGGGGGGGGCGGAGACCCAGTACTTC. V and J are TRBV3-1 (or the pseudogene TRBV3-2) and TRBJ2-5; 9 bases align to TRBD2. The CDR3 is made up of 14 amino acids. V gave up 4 bases and J gave up 5 bases; unmatched junction bases: 5. The germline V gene has CDR1 LGHDT and CDR2 YNNKEL (reference sequence).

A remark on this clone: Within the sample, other DNA sequences also encode this same CDR3. This sequence joins TRBV5-5 and TRBJ2-7, with D perhaps TRBD1 (5 bases). This CDR3 is built from 12 residues. The germline V gene encodes CDR1 SGHKS and CDR2 YYEKEE (reference sequence). The germline V and J ends were trimmed by 4 bases and 3 bases, with 8 bases remaining between them. CDR3 loop: CASSRDSYEQYF. The DNA of the CDR3 is TGTGCCAGCAGCCGCGACAGCTACGAGCAGTACTTC. Combining the CDR3 with reference TRBV5-5 and TRBJ2-7 gives the whole variable domain DAGVTQSPTHLIKTRGQQVTLRCSPISGHKSVSWYQQVLGQGPQFIFQYYEKEERGRGNFPDRFSARQFPNYSSELNVNALLLGDSALYLCASSRDSYEQYFGPGTRLTVT.

The CDR3 is CASIWGGSYNEQFF. CDR3 DNA: TGTGCCAGCATTTGGGGGGGCTCCTACAATGAGCAGTTCTTC. The chain has TRBV2 and TRBJ2-1; 7 bases line up with TRBD2. The CDR3 contains 14 residues. CDR1 and CDR2 (germline): SNHLY, FYNNEI. V shed 7 bases and J 0 bases; nucleotides not matched to a gene: 3.

The chain couples TRBV6-5 to TRBJ1-2, with 9 positions matching TRBD1. With V trimmed by 4 bases and J by 8 bases, 14 bases remained unmatched. The CDR3 totals 16 residues. CDR1 is MNHEY and CDR2 is SVGAGI in the germline V gene. The CDR3, as DNA: TGTGCCAGCAGTTCCGATAGGACAGGGGCGAAATTGGGCTACACCTTC. Translated: CASSSDRTGAKLGYTF.

This clone was found once. The CDR3 is CASSQAGQDTDTQYF. CDR3 DNA sequence: TGTGCCAGCAGCCAAGCGGGACAGGACACAGATACGCAGTATTTT. The chain combines TRBV14 with TRBJ2-3, with 8 bases matching TRBD1. Germline V gene data show CDR1 as SGHDN and CDR2 as FVKESK. V was clipped by 1 base and J by 2 bases; unmatched bases: 2. This CDR3 comprises 15 residues.

The V gene is TRBV2, the J gene TRBJ1-6; D is ambiguous. CDR3 size: 15 residues. V shed 6 bases and J shed 4 bases, with 13 bases lying between them. From germline, CDR1 is SNHLY and CDR2 FYNNEI. The CDR3 nucleotides read TGTGCCAGCAGCCAAGAAAGCCCATATAATTCACCCCTCCACTTT. The encoded protein is CASSQESPYNSPLHF. Based on the CDR3 plus reference TRBV2 and TRBJ1-6, the full variable domain is EPEVTQTPSHQVTQMGQEVILRCVPISNHLYFYWYRQILGQKVEFLVSFYNNEISEKSEIFDDQFSVERPDGSNFTLKIRSTKLEDSAMYFCASSQESPYNSPLHFGNGTRLTVT.

The V gene is TRBV5-1, the J gene TRBJ2-3; 7 positions match TRBD2. J lost 1 base, V lost 2 bases, and 7 bases had no gene match. In germline, CDR1 is SGHRS, CDR2 YFSETQ. The CDR3 length is 16 residues. The CDR3: CASSLLALAGTDTQYF. The CDR3, as DNA: TGCGCCAGCAGCTTATTAGCGCTAGCGGGCACAGATACGCAGTATTTT.